This TCR beta chain was captured by sequencing in a study of T-cell memory formation after mild COVID-19. Across the study: The TCR clusters were mostly specific to one donor. Study-wide results and caveats: CD4+ clones that contracted lay mainly in CM and EM; CD8+ ones lay in EMRA.

A single record per CDR3 protein comes from TCRdb applying MiXCR to the 5' RACE reads. This sample yields hundreds of thousands of distinct CDR3 sequences, of which 23% are seen a single time; around 13% belongs to the top ten. About this clonotype itself: Its antigen is unknown.

This TCR was sampled from an adult woman who had mild COVID-19 (a few samples of this study predate the infection). Cell type and time point are not known. The sequencing input was PBMCs or a T cell subset sorted from them (not recorded which).

CDR3 DNA: TGCGCCAGCAGCTTGACAGATCATGGGGGAGTCACTGAAGCTTTCTTT. This gives the protein CASSLTDHGGVTEAFF. The gene calls are TRBV5-1 and TRBJ1-1; a weak D match, TRBD1 (5 bases). This CDR3 has 16 residues. V gave up 1 base and J gave up 4 bases, with 17 bases separating them. Germline CDR1 reads SGHRS; CDR2 reads YFSETQ.